There are many counts of the clone carrying this TCR beta chain. Its target is not known. Germline CDR1 reads KGHDR; CDR2 reads SFDVKD. This CDR3 contains 15 residues. Trimming shortened V by 3 bases and J by 0 bases, and 8 bases separated the two germline ends. The source material, RNA transcripts, was used to amplify TCR beta CDR3 regions. The HTBI set primed first-round TCR CDR3 RT-PCR. TCRdb redid the calling of the multiplex PCR reads with MiXCR, one entry per CDR3 protein. The table lists about 510,000 distinct CDR3 sequences, roughly 45% of them singletons. This sample is drawn from a study of T cells in Graves' hyperthyroidism and ophthalmopathy. Study-level findings and limits: Onset of ophthalmopathy came a median 6.5 months after the model predicted it. Most thyroid clonotypes expanded above 0.001 were also detected in blood. By a 13 V-J model, ophthalmopathy was set apart from stable hyperthyroidism.

Criteria for exclusion of patients were uncontrolled infection, other autoimmune disease, pregnancy or lactation. This rearrangement joins TRBV24-1 to TRBJ1-5, with D possibly matching TRBD1 (5 bases). The TCR was taken from an adult woman with Graves' disease, either hyperthyroidism or ophthalmopathy (not recorded which). Material: peripheral blood or thyroid tissue (not recorded which). The CDR3 reads CATSDGGNSNQPQHF. CDR3 sequence (DNA): TGTGCCACCAGTGATGGGGGAAATAGCAATCAGCCCCAGCATTTT.